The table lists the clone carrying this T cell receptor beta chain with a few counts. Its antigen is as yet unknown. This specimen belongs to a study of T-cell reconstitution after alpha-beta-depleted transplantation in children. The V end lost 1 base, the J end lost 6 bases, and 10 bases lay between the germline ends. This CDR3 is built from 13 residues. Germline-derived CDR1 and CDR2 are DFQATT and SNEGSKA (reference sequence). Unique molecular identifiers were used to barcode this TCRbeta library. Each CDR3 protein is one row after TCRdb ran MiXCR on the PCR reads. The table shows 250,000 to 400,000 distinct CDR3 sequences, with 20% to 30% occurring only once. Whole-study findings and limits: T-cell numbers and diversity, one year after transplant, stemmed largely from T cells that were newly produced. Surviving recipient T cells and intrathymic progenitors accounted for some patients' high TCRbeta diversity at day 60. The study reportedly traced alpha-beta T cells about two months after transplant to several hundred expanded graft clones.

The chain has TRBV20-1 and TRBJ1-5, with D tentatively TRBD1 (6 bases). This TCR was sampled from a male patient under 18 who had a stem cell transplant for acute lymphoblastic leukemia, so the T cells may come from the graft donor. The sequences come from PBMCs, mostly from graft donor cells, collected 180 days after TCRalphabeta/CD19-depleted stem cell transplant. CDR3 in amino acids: CSARVGGRQPQHF. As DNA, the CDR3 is TGCAGTGCTAGAGTAGGGGGGCGTCAGCCCCAGCATTTT.